These 16 T cell receptor beta chains were all obtained from the same sample, sequenced in a study of patients and donors after allogeneic stem cell transplantation. TCRdb redid the calling of the RT-PCR reads with MiXCR, one entry per CDR3 protein. The sample contains roughly 140,000 distinct CDR3 sequences, about two fifths of which appear only once. The sample taken for sequencing was blood, either unsorted or a sorted T cell fraction (not recorded which). The receptor source for this set is a human donor who was either an allogeneic HSCT recipient or a stem cell or donor lymphocyte infusion donor (not recorded which). It is not recorded whose cells these are; they may come from a transplant donor.

V is TRBV15 and J is TRBJ2-4, with D perhaps TRBD2 (6 bases). Germline assignment: CDR1 LNHNV and CDR2 YYDKDF (reference sequence). The CDR3 covers 16 residues. V was cut by 0 bases and J by 0 bases, with 9 bases left in between. As DNA, the CDR3 is TGTGCCACCAGCAGAGACCCGGGGGTAGCCAAAAACATTCAGTACTTC. Protein product: CATSRDPGVAKNIQYF.

This chain links TRBV28 with TRBJ2-2; TRBD2 aligns across 10 bases. J was trimmed by 3 bases and V by 7 bases; bases with no gene match: 8. Germline loops: CDR1 MDHEN, CDR2 SYDVKM. The CDR3 contains 16 residues. In nucleotides, the CDR3 is TGTGCCAGCACCCAAGAGCGGGGGGGCGACACCGGGGAGCTGTTTTTT. Protein product: CASTQERGGDTGELFF.

This clonotype was counted only a few times. V and J are TRBV12-3 or TRBV12-4 and TRBJ2-7; the match to TRBD1 covers 9 bases. The CDR3 spans 15 residues. V was clipped by 2 bases and J by 12 bases; unmatched bases: 14. Written as DNA, the CDR3 is TGTGCCAGCAGTTTAAGGGATCGGGACAGGGAACATGCGTACTTC. Translation: CASSLRDRDREHAYF.

This chain uses TRBV20-1 with TRBJ2-3; D possibly matches TRBD1 or TRBD2 (5 bases each). This CDR3 comprises 13 residues. Germline lookup yields CDR1 DFQATT and CDR2 SNEGSKA (reference sequence). The CDR3 protein is CTCRRGGTDTQYF. CDR3 sequence (DNA): TGCACTTGCAGGAGAGGGGGCACAGATACGCAGTATTTT.

This clonotype was seen more than once but under ten times. The chain has TRBV5-5 and TRBJ1-1, with 8 bases aligning to TRBD1. V gave up 5 bases and J gave up 3 bases; unmatched junction bases: 9. This CDR3 has 15 amino acids. The germline CDR1 and CDR2 sequences are SGHKS and YYEKEE (reference sequence). CDR3 amino acids: CASRPRGQGDTEAFF. In nucleotides, the CDR3 is TGTGCCAGCAGGCCCAGAGGACAGGGAGACACTGAAGCTTTCTTT.

This clonotype appeared a few times. The V gene is TRBV28, the J gene TRBJ1-1; D is perhaps TRBD1 (5 bases). Between the trimmed V and J ends, which lost 4 bases and 5 bases, there was a span of 17 bases. Germline-derived CDR1 and CDR2 are MDHEN and SYDVKM. The CDR3 is made up of 15 amino acids. The CDR3 region has the DNA TGTGCCAGCAGTTCGGGGGGACGGGGAACAACTGAAGCTTTCTTT. It specifies CASSSGGRGTTEAFF.

With respect to this clonotype: At one boundary the junction diverges from the germline segment, which might be a read error. The chain joins TRBV15 to TRBJ2-1; 7 bases are a match to TRBD2. CDR3 length: 14 amino acids. Germline CDR1 reads LNHNV; CDR2 reads YYDKDF (reference sequence). This chain's CDR3 is CATSRTSKRNEQLF. The CDR3 bases are TGTGCCACCAGCAGGACTAGCAAACGCAATGAGCAGCTCTTC. The full variable domain, with the rest looked up from reference TRBV15 and TRBJ2-1, is DAMVIQNPRYQVTQFGKPVTLSCSQTLNHNVMYWYQQKSSQAPKLLFHYYDKDFNNEADTPDNFQSRRPNTSFCFLDIRSPGLGDTAMYLCATSRTSKRNEQLFGPGTRLTVL.

This chain joins TRBV4-2 and TRBJ2-3, with D tentatively TRBD2 (7 bases). V was trimmed by 4 bases and J by 4 bases, leaving 18 bases between them. The CDR3 is 16 residues long. CDR1 LGHNA and CDR2 YNFKEQ come from the germline V gene. This CDR3 reads CASSPMGGGLADTQYF. CDR3 DNA: TGTGCCAGCAGCCCCATGGGCGGGGGCCTTGCAGATACGCAGTATTTT.

The chain recombines TRBV11-2 with TRBJ1-4; D remains ambiguous. Trimming pared 4 bases from V and 7 bases from J, leaving 10 bases between. From germline, CDR1 is SGHAT and CDR2 FQNNGV. The CDR3 has 13 residues. The CDR3 bases are TGTGCCAGCAGCTCCCGCCCGGGTGAAAAACTGTTTTTT. Encoded protein: CASSSRPGEKLFF.

Comment on this clonotype: Compared with germline, one end of the junction differs, possibly owing to a read error. The chain's CDR3 is CASSYLGTNFRW. The CDR3, as DNA: TGTGCCAGCAGTTACCTCGGGACAAACTTCCGCTGG. V gene TRBV6-8 combines with J gene TRBJ2-1, with D maybe TRBD1 (6 bases). Germline CDR1 reads MNHGY; CDR2 reads SAAAGT. The CDR3 is made up of 12 amino acids.

This chain links TRBV12-3 or TRBV12-4 with TRBJ1-5; 7 bases match TRBD1. The CDR3 sequence is 15 residues long. V lost 6 bases to trimming and J lost 4 bases; unmatched junction nucleotides: 9. The CDR3 DNA reads TGTGCCAGCAGCCCCCAGGGGGGGTGGAATCAGCCCCAGCATTTT. This translates into CASSPQGGWNQPQHF.

This clonotype appeared many times. This chain joins TRBV12-3 or TRBV12-4 and TRBJ1-1, with 7 bases lining up with TRBD1. The CDR3 is made up of 13 amino acids. The junction had 6 bases not matched to a gene; V was cut back by 6 bases and J by 5 bases. The CDR3 is CASRNRGQTEAFF. In DNA, the CDR3 is TGTGCCAGCAGGAACAGGGGCCAGACTGAAGCTTTCTTT.

This clonotype was found many times. The rearrangement joins TRBV5-1 to TRBJ1-1, with D hard to call. Trimming shortened V by 0 bases and J by 0 bases, and 3 bases separated the two germline ends. The germline V gene has CDR1 SGHRS and CDR2 YFSETQ. The length of the CDR3 is 13 residues. DNA of the CDR3: TGCGCCAGCAGCTTGGAGATGAACACTGAAGCTTTCTTT. Protein sequence: CASSLEMNTEAFF.

The chain recombines TRBV9 with TRBJ1-2, with D perhaps matching TRBD1 (5 bases). The CDR3 is 19 amino acids. Trimming took 4 bases from V and 0 from J, leaving 25 bases between them. From germline, CDR1 is SGDLS and CDR2 YYNGEE. This CDR3 reads CASSNPRDGTIGSNYGYTF. DNA of the CDR3: TGTGCCAGCAGCAACCCTCGGGACGGGACGATCGGTTCTAACTATGGCTACACCTTC. The full variable domain, completed using reference TRBV9 and TRBJ1-2, is DSGVTQTPKHLITATGQRVTLRCSPRSGDLSVYWYQQSLDQGLQFLIQYYNGEERAKGNILERFSAQQFPDLHSELNLSSLELGDSALYFCASSNPRDGTIGSNYGYTFGSGTRLTVV.

This clonotype was seen a handful of times. CDR3 loop: CASSQLGYMNTEAFF. DNA of the CDR3: TGCGCCAGCAGCCAACTGGGTTACATGAACACTGAAGCTTTCTTT. V and J are TRBV4-3 and TRBJ1-1; unclear D gene. The CDR3 is 15 amino acids. In germline, CDR1 is LGHNA, CDR2 YSLEER. Trimming took off 2 bases at V and 0 bases at J, with 10 bases between the two ends.

There are a few counts of this clonotype. The chain recombines TRBV2 with TRBJ1-1, with D unclear. This CDR3 is built from 15 residues. V shed 4 bases and J shed 0 bases, with 12 bases lying between them. Germline V gives CDR1 SNHLY, CDR2 FYNNEI. This CDR3 reads CASSGVAVLNTEAFF. The CDR3 nucleotides read TGTGCCAGCAGTGGAGTTGCAGTTCTGAACACTGAAGCTTTCTTT.